One sample yielded the 29 T cell receptor beta chains listed below, sequenced in a study of CD8+CD57+ T cells in acquired aplastic anemia. The use of genomic DNA as template underpinned the TCR beta VDJ and CDR3 profiling. TCRdb passed the reads through MiXCR, listing each CDR3 protein once. Here the sample spans some 140,000 distinct CDR3 sequences, less than 45% being singletons. Sequenced input: sorted CD4+, CD8+, or CD8+CD57+ T cells (not recorded which) from PBMCs. The receptors shown here come from a human donor in good health, serving as a control.

The V and J genes are TRBV15 and TRBJ2-1; 10 bases fit TRBD1. CDR1 and CDR2 from the germline V gene are LNHNV and YYDKDF (reference sequence). The CDR3 has 16 amino acids. Trimming at V came to 6 bases and at J to 12 bases, leaving 17 bases not matched to a gene. The CDR3 DNA follows: TGTGCCACCAGACCCCTTGACAGGGGGCGAAGGTGTGGGCAGTTCTTC. It encodes CATRPLDRGRRCGQFF.

The chain joins TRBV9 to TRBJ1-6; 10 bases map to TRBD1. Germline-derived CDR1 and CDR2 are SGDLS and YYNGEE. The J segment lost 8 bases and the V segment lost 0 bases, leaving 2 bases of the junction unmatched. The CDR3 runs to 15 residues. CDR3 sequence reads: CASSVVGTGDSPLHF. Here the CDR3 DNA reads TGTGCCAGCAGCGTAGTTGGGACAGGGGATTCACCCCTCCACTTT.

This clonotype was seen a few times. The rearrangement joins TRBV20-1 to TRBJ2-4; 7 bases are shared with TRBD2. Germline V gene lookup returns CDR1 DFQATT and CDR2 SNEGSKA (reference sequence). The CDR3 is made up of 15 amino acids. The J segment lost 0 bases and the V segment lost 4 bases, leaving 6 bases of the junction unmatched. CDR3 in amino acids: CSATLADKAKNIQYF. The CDR3 nucleotides are TGCAGTGCTACTCTAGCGGACAAAGCCAAAAACATTCAGTACTTC.

In its sample, this clonotype was seen many times. The V and J genes are TRBV12-5 and TRBJ1-1, with unresolved D. CDR1 and CDR2 from the germline V gene are LGHNT and FRNRAP. The CDR3 has 17 amino acids. Between the trimmed V and J ends, which lost 0 bases and 4 bases, there was a span of 18 bases. The CDR3 here is CASGLVPGPRAATEAFF. CDR3 DNA: TGTGCTAGTGGTTTGGTACCAGGACCTAGGGCGGCCACTGAAGCTTTCTTT. Using reference TRBV12-5 and TRBJ1-1 for the parts outside the CDR3, the full variable domain is DARVTQTPRHKVTEMGQEVTMRCQPILGHNTVFWYRQTMMQGLELLAYFRNRAPLDDSGMPKDRFSAEMPDATLATLKIQPSEPRDSAVYFCASGLVPGPRAATEAFFGQGTRLTVV.

About this clonotype itself: The CDR3 does not end in the conserved phenylalanine or tryptophan, so this is likely a read error. The CDR3 spells CASHRVANYGYTL. The CDR3 region has the DNA TGTGCCAGTCACAGGGTAGCTAACTATGGCTACACCCTC. V is TRBV2 and J is TRBJ1-2; D is possibly TRBD1 (6 bases). Trimming cost V 9 bases and J 0 bases, with 11 bases left between them. From germline, CDR1 is SNHLY and CDR2 FYNNEI. This CDR3 spans 13 amino acids.

Many counts were recorded for this clonotype. The V gene is TRBV20-1, the J gene TRBJ2-3, with D unclear. CDR1 is DFQATT, CDR2 SNEGSKA, per germline (reference sequence). V dropped 3 bases and J dropped 2 bases, with 9 bases sitting between them. The CDR3 is 13 residues long. The CDR3 region is CSASGQVTDTQYF. Written as DNA, the CDR3 is TGCAGTGCTAGTGGCCAGGTCACAGATACGCAGTATTTT.

This rearrangement joins TRBV10-3 to TRBJ1-2, with 7 nucleotides matching TRBD1. Germline CDR1 reads ENHRY; CDR2 reads SYGVKD. Germline trimming cut 0 bases from V and 8 bases from J; bases unmatched to any gene: 3. The CDR3 is 13 amino acids. CDR3 coding DNA: TGTGCCATCAGTGAGTCTTACAGGGGCGGCTACACCTTC. Translated, it gives CAISESYRGGYTF.

The chain uses TRBV7-2 and TRBJ2-5, with a possible D match to TRBD2 (6 bases). Per germline, CDR1 SGHTA and CDR2 FQGNSA. V lost 5 bases and J 4 bases, leaving 20 bases between the germline ends. The CDR3 extends over 16 amino acids. CDR3 in DNA: TGTGCCAGCAGCGATACCGGGGGAGGCAATGGAGAGACCCAGTACTTC. Protein: CASSDTGGGNGETQYF.

With respect to this clonotype: A much larger clone lies a single base off, so this may be a read error. Because the CDR3 is missing its conserved closing phenylalanine or tryptophan, this is likely a read error. V usage is TRBV12-5 and J usage is TRBJ1-2; possibly TRBD1 for D (5 bases). The germline V gene encodes CDR1 LGHNT and CDR2 FRNRAP. The CDR3 has 15 residues. Trimming shortened V by 4 bases and J by 6 bases, and 18 bases separated the two germline ends. The DNA for the CDR3 is TGTGCTAGTGGTTCAAGACAGCAAGATGAGGATGGCTACACCCTC. Amino acid sequence: CASGSRQQDEDGYTL.

CDR3 amino acids: CSASTGYGYTF. CDR3 bases: TGCAGTGCTAGTACGGGCTATGGCTACACCTTC. The chain couples TRBV20-1 to TRBJ1-2; D is uncertain. CDR1 is DFQATT and CDR2 is SNEGSKA in the germline V gene (reference sequence). The CDR3 totals 11 residues. Trimming took 3 bases from V and 4 from J, leaving 6 bases between them.

Written as DNA, the CDR3 is TGTGCCAGCAGCCACGTACAGGGTAAATTGAACACTGAAGCTTTCTTT. Residues: CASSHVQGKLNTEAFF. The gene calls are TRBV3-1 and TRBJ1-1, with D maybe TRBD1 (6 bases). Trimming removed 3 bases at V and 0 bases at J, with 14 bases between. The CDR3 is 16 residues long. CDR1 LGHDT and CDR2 YNNKEL come from the germline V gene (reference sequence).

In its sample, this clonotype was seen many times. The chain joins TRBV20-1 to TRBJ2-5; TRBD2 aligns across 11 bases. In germline, CDR1 is DFQATT, CDR2 SNEGSKA (reference sequence). The CDR3 loop spans 16 amino acids. V trimming: 1 base; J trimming: 0 bases; junction bases outside the gene matches: 4. The CDR3 nucleotides are TGCAGTGCTAGAGGACTAGCGGGAAATCACCAAGAGACCCAGTACTTC. This encodes CSARGLAGNHQETQYF.

The CDR3 here is CASSILTSGGYNEQFF. The CDR3 DNA reads TGTGCCAGTAGTATACTTACTAGCGGAGGATACAATGAGCAGTTCTTC. The chain uses TRBV19 and TRBJ2-1; 8 nucleotides match TRBD2. V dropped 2 bases and J dropped 4; count of bases not matched to a gene: 7. This CDR3 is built from 16 residues. Germline lookup yields CDR1 LNHDA and CDR2 SQIVND (reference sequence).

The V and J genes are TRBV19 and TRBJ2-3; 14 bases are shared with TRBD2. CDR3 length: 17 amino acids. V shed 6 bases and J 4 bases; nucleotides not matched to a gene: 9. Germline-derived CDR1 and CDR2 are LNHDA and SQIVND (reference sequence). This CDR3 reads CASSSSLTSGGADTQYF. The CDR3 coding sequence is TGTGCCAGTAGCTCATCCCTGACTAGCGGGGGGGCAGATACGCAGTATTTT.

The chain carries TRBV30 and TRBJ2-1, with 7 bases fitting TRBD1. This CDR3 spans 17 amino acids. Germline assignment: CDR1 GTSNPN and CDR2 SVGIG (reference sequence). With 0 bases clipped from V and 0 bases from J, the junction kept 8 bases outside the gene matches. The CDR3 region is CAWSVFRGGDSYNEQFF. Here the CDR3 DNA reads TGTGCCTGGAGTGTATTCAGAGGGGGCGACTCCTACAATGAGCAGTTCTTC.

This chain uses TRBV7-3 with TRBJ2-1; 8 bases are a match to TRBD2. Germline-derived CDR1 and CDR2 are SGHTA and FQGTGA. CDR3 length: 15 amino acids. V dropped 1 base and J dropped 4; count of bases not matched to a gene: 3. The CDR3 region has the DNA TGTGCCAGCAGCTTAAGCGGGGGGCCGTACAATGAGCAGTTCTTC. Translating it yields CASSLSGGPYNEQFF.

This clonotype was counted many times. The chain links TRBV5-1 to TRBJ2-3; tentative D call: TRBD1 (6 bases). The CDR3 runs to 15 residues. Germline assignment: CDR1 SGHRS and CDR2 YFSETQ. V was trimmed by 3 bases and J by 0 bases, leaving 11 bases between them. The CDR3 DNA is TGCGCCAGCAGCTCACAGGGATCTAGCACAGATACGCAGTATTTT. Its protein product is CASSSQGSSTDTQYF.

This clonotype has only one observation. The chain employs TRBV19 and TRBJ1-5, with D uncertain. The ends were cut back, 5 bases at V and 5 bases at J, with 13 bases in the middle. Per germline, CDR1 LNHDA and CDR2 SQIVND (reference sequence). CDR3 length: 14 residues. CDR3: CASSGSREDQPQHF. The CDR3 nucleotides read TGTGCCAGTAGTGGGTCCCGAGAAGATCAGCCCCAGCATTTT.

This chain links TRBV11-2 with TRBJ2-3, with D possibly being TRBD2 (7 bases). The CDR3 has 17 amino acids. Germline assignment: CDR1 SGHAT and CDR2 FQNNGV. V lost 2 bases and J lost 2, with 17 bases in between. In DNA form, the CDR3 reads TGTGCCAGCAGCTTACATAGGGGGGGGTTAACCACAGATACGCAGTATTTT. Residues: CASSLHRGGLTTDTQYF.

Many counts were recorded for this clonotype. The rearrangement uses TRBV6-1 and TRBJ2-7; D uncertain. The CDR3 runs 13 residues. V dropped 2 bases and J dropped 2 bases, with 7 bases sitting between them. Germline V gene lookup returns CDR1 MNHNS and CDR2 SASEGT. The CDR3 sequence is CASSETHTYEQYF. For the CDR3, the DNA is TGTGCCAGCAGTGAAACGCATACCTACGAGCAGTACTTC.

V gene TRBV10-3 combines with J gene TRBJ1-3, with D maybe TRBD1 (5 bases). The CDR3 extends over 13 amino acids. The V and J ends lost 10 bases and 5 bases respectively, with 15 bases between them. The germline CDR1 and CDR2 sequences are ENHRY and SYGVKD. Here the CDR3 DNA reads TGTGCCACCAAAAAGGCAGGGCGAAACACCATATATTTT. Its protein is CATKKAGRNTIYF.

The chain employs TRBV5-1 and TRBJ1-4, with 10 bases matching TRBD1. The trim removed 3 bases at V and 5 bases at J, leaving 4 bases unmatched. Germline assignment: CDR1 SGHRS and CDR2 YFSETQ. This CDR3 comprises 15 residues. This chain's CDR3 is CASSYGQGGNEKLFF. The CDR3 DNA is TGCGCCAGCAGCTACGGACAGGGGGGAAATGAAAAACTGTTTTTT. Filled out from reference TRBV5-1 and TRBJ1-4, the complete variable domain reads KAGVTQTPRYLIKTRGQQVTLSCSPISGHRSVSWYQQTPGQGLQFLFEYFSETQRNKGNFPGRFSGRQFSNSRSEMNVSTLELGDSALYLCASSYGQGGNEKLFFGSGTQLSVL.

This clonotype was recorded a few times. The CDR3 DNA is TGCGCCAGCAGCTTGGAGAGTCAGGGATCTTCACCCCTCCACTTT. Translation: CASSLESQGSSPLHF. The chain employs TRBV5-1 and TRBJ1-6; tentative D call: TRBD1 (5 bases). V was pared by 0 bases and J by 9 bases, with 13 bases between. The CDR3 has 15 amino acids. Germline loops: CDR1 SGHRS, CDR2 YFSETQ. The complete variable domain, with remaining parts taken from reference TRBV5-1 and TRBJ1-6, reads KAGVTQTPRYLIKTRGQQVTLSCSPISGHRSVSWYQQTPGQGLQFLFEYFSETQRNKGNFPGRFSGRQFSNSRSEMNVSTLELGDSALYLCASSLESQGSSPLHFGNGTRLTVT.

This clonotype was picked up many times. The chain is built from TRBV11-3 and TRBJ2-1, with TRBD2 matching 11 bases. The CDR3 length is 14 residues. Germline V gene sequence: CDR1 SGHNT, CDR2 YENEEA. Unmatched junction bases numbered 3, after V lost 5 bases and J lost 6 bases. CDR3 protein: CASSRGLAANEQFF. CDR3 nucleotide sequence: TGTGCCAGCAGCCGGGGACTAGCGGCCAATGAGCAGTTCTTC.

The V gene is TRBV2, the J gene TRBJ1-6; tentatively, D is TRBD1 (5 bases). V was shortened by 4 bases and J by 9 bases, with 13 bases between the two germline ends. The length of the CDR3 is 14 residues. Germline V gene sequence: CDR1 SNHLY, CDR2 FYNNEI. The CDR3 is CASSVGQNGSPLHF. CDR3 sequence (DNA): TGTGCCAGCAGTGTGGGGCAGAATGGTTCACCCCTCCACTTT.

This clonotype was seen repeatedly, ten times or more. The rearrangement joins TRBV19 to TRBJ1-2; TRBD1 matches 7 bases. The CDR3 covers 14 residues. J lost 4 bases, V lost 7 bases, and 9 bases had no gene match. The germline gives CDR1 LNHDA, CDR2 SQIVND (reference sequence). In DNA form, the CDR3 reads TGTGCCAGTACCCCCCAACAGGGGTTCTATGGCTACACCTTC. Its protein product is CASTPQQGFYGYTF.

This clonotype occurred many times. The chain carries TRBV7-9 and TRBJ1-5; 7 nucleotides align to TRBD1. The J segment lost 4 bases and the V segment lost 5 bases, leaving 14 bases of the junction unmatched. The CDR3 has 17 residues. Per germline, CDR1 SEHNR and CDR2 FQNEAQ (reference sequence). Written as DNA, the CDR3 is TGTGCCAGCAGCAAAGACAGGGTTGGTGGCGAGAATCAGCCCCAGCATTTT. This encodes CASSKDRVGGENQPQHF.

The V and J genes are TRBV9 and TRBJ2-7; TRBD2 agrees at 8 bases. The CDR3 is 15 amino acids. The V gene end was trimmed by 0 bases and the J gene end by 2 bases; junction bases not matched to a gene: 4. In germline, CDR1 is SGDLS, CDR2 YYNGEE. The CDR3 loop is CASSVETGGTYEQYF. Written as DNA, the CDR3 is TGTGCCAGCAGCGTAGAAACGGGGGGGACCTACGAGCAGTACTTC.

Points on this clonotype: A read error is possible here, since a much larger clone lies one base away. V and J are TRBV20-1 and TRBJ2-3, with D possibly TRBD1 on 6 matching bases. The germline V and J ends were trimmed by 1 base and 10 bases, with 18 bases remaining between them. The CDR3 has 14 residues. Germline V gene lookup returns CDR1 DFQATT and CDR2 SNEGSKA (reference sequence). CDR3 region: CSARGPGQTHAQYF. The CDR3 DNA follows: TGCAGTGCTAGAGGCCCGGGACAAACACATGCGCAGTATTTT.